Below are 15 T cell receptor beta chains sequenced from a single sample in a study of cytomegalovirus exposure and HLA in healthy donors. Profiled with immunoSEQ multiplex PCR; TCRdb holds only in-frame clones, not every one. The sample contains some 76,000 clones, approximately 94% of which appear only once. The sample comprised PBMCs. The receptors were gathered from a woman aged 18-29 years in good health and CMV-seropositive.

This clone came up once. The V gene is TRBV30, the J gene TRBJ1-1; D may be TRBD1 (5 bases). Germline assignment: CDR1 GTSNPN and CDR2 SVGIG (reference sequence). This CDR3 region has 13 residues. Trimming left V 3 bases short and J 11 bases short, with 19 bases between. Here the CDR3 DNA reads TGTGCCTGGAGGCGCTCGGGACTCGGGGTGGCTTTCTTT. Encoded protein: CAWRRSGLGVAFF.

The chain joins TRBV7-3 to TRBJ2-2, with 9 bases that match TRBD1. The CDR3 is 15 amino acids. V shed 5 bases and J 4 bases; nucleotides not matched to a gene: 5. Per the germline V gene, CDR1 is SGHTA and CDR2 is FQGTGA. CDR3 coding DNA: TGTGCCAGCAGCCCGACGACAGGGGGCACCGGGGAGCTGTTTTTT. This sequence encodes CASSPTTGGTGELFF.

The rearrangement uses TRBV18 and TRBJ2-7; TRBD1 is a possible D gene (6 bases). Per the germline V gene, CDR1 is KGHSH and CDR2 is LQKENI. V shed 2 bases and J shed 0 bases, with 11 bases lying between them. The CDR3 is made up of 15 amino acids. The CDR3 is CASSPSQGSSYEQYF. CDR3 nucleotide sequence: TGTGCCAGCTCACCAAGCCAGGGGAGCTCCTACGAGCAGTACTTC.

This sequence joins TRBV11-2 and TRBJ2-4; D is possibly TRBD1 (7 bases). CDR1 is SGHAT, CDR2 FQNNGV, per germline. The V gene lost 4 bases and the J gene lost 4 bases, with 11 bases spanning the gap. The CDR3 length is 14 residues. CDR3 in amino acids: CASSSQGRKNIQYF. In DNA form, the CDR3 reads TGTGCCAGCAGCTCACAGGGGAGGAAAAACATTCAGTACTTC.

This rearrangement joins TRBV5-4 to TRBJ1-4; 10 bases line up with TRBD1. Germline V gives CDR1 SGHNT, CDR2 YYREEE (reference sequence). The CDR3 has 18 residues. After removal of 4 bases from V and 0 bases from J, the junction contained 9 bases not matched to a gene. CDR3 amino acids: CASSKGQGRRATNEKLFF. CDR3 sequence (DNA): TGTGCCAGCAGCAAGGGACAGGGGCGGAGGGCAACTAATGAAAAACTGTTTTTT.

The CDR3 region is CASSPWESEQYF. In DNA form, the CDR3 reads TGTGCCAGCAGCCCATGGGAGTCCGAGCAGTACTTC. The chain has TRBV11-2 and TRBJ2-7; D might be TRBD2 (5 bases). The CDR3 is 12 amino acids. The ends were cut back, 5 bases at V and 6 bases at J, with 11 bases in the middle. The germline V gene encodes CDR1 SGHAT and CDR2 FQNNGV.

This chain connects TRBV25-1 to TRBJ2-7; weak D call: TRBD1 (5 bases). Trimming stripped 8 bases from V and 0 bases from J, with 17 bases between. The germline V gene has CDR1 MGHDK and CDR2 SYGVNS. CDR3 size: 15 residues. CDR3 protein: CASSQSGAVSYEQYF. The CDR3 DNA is TGTGCCAGCTCCCAATCTGGGGCAGTCTCCTACGAGCAGTACTTC.

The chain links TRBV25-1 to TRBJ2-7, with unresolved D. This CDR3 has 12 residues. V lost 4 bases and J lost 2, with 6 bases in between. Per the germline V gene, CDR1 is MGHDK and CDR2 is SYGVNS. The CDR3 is CASSVVPYEQYF. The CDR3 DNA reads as TGTGCCAGCAGTGTAGTTCCCTACGAGCAGTACTTC.

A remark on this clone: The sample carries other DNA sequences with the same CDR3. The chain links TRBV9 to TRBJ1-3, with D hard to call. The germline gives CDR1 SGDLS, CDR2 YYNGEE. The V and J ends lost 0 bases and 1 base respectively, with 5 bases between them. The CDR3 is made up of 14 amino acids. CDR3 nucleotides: TGTGCCAGCAGCGTAGATAATTCTGGAAACACCATATATTTT. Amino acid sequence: CASSVDNSGNTIYF.

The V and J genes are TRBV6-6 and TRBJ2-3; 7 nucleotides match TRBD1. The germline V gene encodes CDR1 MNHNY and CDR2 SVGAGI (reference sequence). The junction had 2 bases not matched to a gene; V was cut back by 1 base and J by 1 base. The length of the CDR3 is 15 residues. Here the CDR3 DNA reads TGTGCCAGCAGTTACTTCGGACAGGGCACAGATACGCAGTATTTT. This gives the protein CASSYFGQGTDTQYF.

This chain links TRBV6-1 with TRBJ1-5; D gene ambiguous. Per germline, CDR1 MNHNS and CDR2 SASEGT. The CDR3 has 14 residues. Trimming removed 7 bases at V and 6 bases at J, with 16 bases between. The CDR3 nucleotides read TGTGCCAGCAACCCCTTTGAGGGAGGTCAGCCCCAGCATTTT. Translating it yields CASNPFEGGQPQHF.

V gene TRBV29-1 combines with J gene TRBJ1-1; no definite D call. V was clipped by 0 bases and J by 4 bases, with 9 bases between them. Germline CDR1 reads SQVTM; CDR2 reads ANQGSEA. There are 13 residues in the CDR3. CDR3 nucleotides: TGCAGCGTTGAAGAATTAGCGTTCACTGAAGCTTTCTTT. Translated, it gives CSVEELAFTEAFF.

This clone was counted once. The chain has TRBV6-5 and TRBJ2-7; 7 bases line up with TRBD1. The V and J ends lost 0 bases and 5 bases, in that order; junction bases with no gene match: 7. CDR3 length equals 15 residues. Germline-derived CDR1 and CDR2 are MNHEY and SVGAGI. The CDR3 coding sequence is TGTGCCAGCAGTTACTCTAGACAGGGCACCCACGAGCAGTACTTC. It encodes CASSYSRQGTHEQYF.

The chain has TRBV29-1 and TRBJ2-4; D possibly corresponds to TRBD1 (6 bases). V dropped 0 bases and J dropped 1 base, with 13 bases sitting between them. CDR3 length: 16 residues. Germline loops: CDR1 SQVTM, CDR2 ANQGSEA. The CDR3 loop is CSVEDAGVRAKNIQYF. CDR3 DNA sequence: TGCAGCGTTGAAGACGCAGGGGTAAGGGCCAAAAACATTCAGTACTTC.

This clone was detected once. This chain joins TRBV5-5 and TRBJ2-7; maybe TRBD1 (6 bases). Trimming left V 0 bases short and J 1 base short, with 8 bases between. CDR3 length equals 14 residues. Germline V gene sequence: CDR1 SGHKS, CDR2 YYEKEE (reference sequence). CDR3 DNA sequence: TGTGCCAGCAGCTTGGTAGGGGGTTCCTACGAGCAGTACTTC. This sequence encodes CASSLVGGSYEQYF.